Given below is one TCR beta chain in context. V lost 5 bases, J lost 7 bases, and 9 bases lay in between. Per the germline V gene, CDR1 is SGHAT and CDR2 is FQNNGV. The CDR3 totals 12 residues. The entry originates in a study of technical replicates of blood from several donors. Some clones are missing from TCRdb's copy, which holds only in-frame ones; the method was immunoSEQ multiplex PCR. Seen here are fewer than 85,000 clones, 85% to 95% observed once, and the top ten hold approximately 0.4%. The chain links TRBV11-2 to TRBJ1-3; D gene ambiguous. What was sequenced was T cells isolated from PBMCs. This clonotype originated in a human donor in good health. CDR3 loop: CASSPQRNTIYF. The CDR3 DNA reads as TGTGCCAGCAGCCCCCAGCGCAACACCATATATTTT.